This T cell receptor beta chain was identified in a study of T cells in Graves' hyperthyroidism and ophthalmopathy (dated by TCRdb to between 2018 and 2020). Broadly, across the study: Peripheral blood samples were taken at initial diagnosis, before any treatment was given. Following sampling, methimazole starting at 30 mg daily was given to hyperthyroidism patients, and high-dose intravenous methylprednisolone was given to ophthalmopathy patients. A discovery cohort of about a hundred patients, about 43 with Graves' ophthalmopathy and under 60 with stable Graves' hyperthyroidism, was used to find distinguishing TCR V-J signatures. The paper describes TCR Vbeta CDR3 sequencing of roughly 130 peripheral blood samples, made up of 43 ophthalmopathy patients, around 78 hyperthyroidism patients and 17 progressor patients. Thyroid tissue and blood T-cell repertoires from more than five Graves' hyperthyroidism patients were also compared in the study. The 75 to 100 discovery patients were randomly divided into training and test sets at a 7:3 ratio. Prospective prediction of ophthalmopathy was tested in an independent validation cohort consisting of 18 to 20 hyperthyroidism patients and more than 15 patients who later progressed to ophthalmopathy.

Ophthalmopathy patients had moderately to severely active disease, Clinical Activity Score of at least 3, NOSPECS grade of at least 4, and duration under 3 months. The study excluded patients with uncontrolled infections, other autoimmune diseases, pregnancy or lactation. Diagnoses were based on clinical symptoms, serum thyroxine and TRAb, thyroid ultrasound and orbital computed tomography. Ficoll-Paque density gradient centrifugation was used to isolate PBMCs from 8.5 to 10 ml of fresh peripheral blood. Trizol reagent was used to extract total RNA, and RNA quality was then checked on an Agilent 2100 Bioanalyzer. The TCR beta CDR3 regions were amplified from RNA transcripts. For the first round of RT-PCR on the TCR CDR3, the HTBI primer set was used together with the Qiagen OneStep RT-PCR kit. The libraries were constructed in a second round of multiplex PCR and then size-selected and purified. Paired-end sequencing of the libraries was performed with 100 bp reads on an Illumina HiSeq2000. Processing in the source paper ran as follows. Raw data were processed with SOAPnuke, discarding reads with adapters, uncalled bases, mean Phred below 15, or no exact constant-primer or identifier match. High-quality paired reads were merged using COPE v1.2.5, and each unique nucleotide sequence was defined as a clonotype. Clonotypes were aligned to IMGT TRBV, TRBD and TRBJ reference segments using MiTCR v1.1. Only V-J combinations with frequency above 0.0001, covering about 99% of repertoires, were analysed. A TCS score was defined as the ratio of F50 (clonal expansion) to E x V (chaos), with BLOSUM62-based TCRdist applied between CDR3 peptides within each V-J. Welch's t-statistics and random forest reduced several hundred V-J features to roughly 13, which were used in a naive Bayes classifier (R e1071). Starting from the raw public reads, TCRdb applied fastp trimming at Q25, assembled clones with MiXCR and retained in-frame beta chains. For every CDR3 protein sequence, its rows merge into one entry that carries the most common genes and DNA. TCRdb, rather than the study authors, made the V and J calls. Within this sample are some 490,000 distinct CDR3 sequences, with around a fifth of them counted one time only. The ten biggest clones cover approximately 49% of the sample.

This clonotype was seen once. It lacks a known antigen. No base quality values were provided; no much bigger clone lies one nucleotide off. One read amounts to weak evidence. Broader findings and caveats from the paper: During validation, the model predicted progression to ophthalmopathy a median of roughly 7.1 months ahead of onset, with more than 60% sensitivity and 72% to 80% specificity. Ophthalmopathy was separated from stable hyperthyroidism by a 13 V-J signature model, with around 90% sensitivity and about 81% specificity obtained in cross-validation and 80%/75% obtained in testing. Most expanded thyroid clonotypes (frequency above 0.001) were also detected in blood, suggesting blood repertoires may reflect thyroid immune responses. No statistical method was used to set the sample size in advance, and investigators knew the group allocation.

As encoded in the germline V gene, CDR1 is MRHNA while CDR2 is SNTAGT. The CDR3 covers 14 residues, taking in both the cysteine and the phenylalanine. CDR3 DNA only is kept here, 42 bases in frame from base 1. The junction shows trimming of 11 bases on V and 2 bases on J, and the gene matches do not reach 8 bases of it. The sequence was collected from a woman in her 70s with Graves' ophthalmopathy. Material: blood. This receptor chain uses TRBV6-4 and TRBJ2-5, and TRBD2 aligns with 10 junction nucleotides. The DNA sequence is TGTGCCGGACCGTCACTAGCGGGGCAAGAGACCCAGTACTTC. Its coded protein is CAGPSLAGQETQYF.